A single sample gave rise to the 5 T cell receptor beta chains below, sequenced in a study of CD8+ T cells in alopecia areata. RNA extraction and reverse transcription yielded cDNA as sequencing template. Produced via immunoSEQ multiplex PCR; TCRdb's table is partial and in-frame only. The sample carries some 160,000 clones, about three fifths recorded once. Sequenced material: CD8+ T cells sorted from blood. These receptors were collected from a human donor in good health.

This rearrangement joins TRBV4-1 to TRBJ2-1; D might be TRBD1 or TRBD2, each matching 5 bases. V was trimmed by 0 bases and J by 0 bases, leaving 9 bases between them. CDR1 is MGHRA, CDR2 YSYEKL, per germline. This CDR3 is built from 16 residues. DNA for the CDR3: TGCGCCAGCAGCCAAGAAGACAGCGGCTCCTACAATGAGCAGTTCTTC. Protein: CASSQEDSGSYNEQFF.

This chain links TRBV9 with TRBJ2-7, with 11 bases identical to TRBD2. The germline CDR1 and CDR2 sequences are SGDLS and YYNGEE. The CDR3 loop spans 15 amino acids. Trimming took 4 bases from V and 0 from J; bases not matched to a gene: 3. CDR3 amino acids: CASSPGTSGSYEQYF. CDR3 nucleotide sequence: TGTGCCAGCAGCCCCGGGACTAGCGGCTCCTACGAGCAGTACTTC.

The V call is TRBV5-1, the J call TRBJ1-5; no definite D call. Germline V gene lookup returns CDR1 SGHRS and CDR2 YFSETQ. This CDR3 is 15 amino acids long. V was pared by 0 bases and J by 4 bases, with 11 bases between. CDR3 sequence (DNA): TGCGCCAGCAGCTTGGGGACGGCAACTAATCAGCCCCAGCATTTT. Encoded protein: CASSLGTATNQPQHF.

This clone was seen once. The chain combines TRBV27 with TRBJ2-7; TRBD1 aligns across 10 bases. There are 13 residues in the CDR3. Germline V gives CDR1 MNHEY, CDR2 SMNVEV (reference sequence). The ends lost 6 bases at V and 4 bases at J; junction bases unmatched: 3. The CDR3 loop is CASRGDRGYEQYF. The CDR3, as DNA: TGTGCCAGCAGAGGGGACAGGGGATACGAGCAGTACTTC.

This chain links TRBV4-1 with TRBJ2-7; 9 bases align to TRBD2. CDR1 MGHRA and CDR2 YSYEKL come from the germline V gene. The junction had 6 bases not matched to a gene; V was cut back by 0 bases and J by 3 bases. This CDR3 is 16 amino acids long. In nucleotides, the CDR3 is TGCGCCAGCAGCCAAGAGGGCCTAGCGGGAATCTACGAGCAGTACTTC. As protein: CASSQEGLAGIYEQYF.